Listed below are T cell receptor beta chains from one sample, sequenced in a study of shared clonotypes between healthy human individuals. Sequencing used immunoSEQ multiplex PCR; TCRdb keeps in-frame clones, though not all of them. The table records 500,000 to 650,000 clones, 70% to 80% of them present only once. Sequenced: PBMCs. The receptor set was obtained from a middle-aged woman in good health. Some clones in this sample may be carry-over from other donors' samples. Both conserved end residues are part of each CDR3. The size of a clone is reported for some rows only, either as once, few or many, or as a class for expanded clones.

TRBV5-1	few	TRBJ2-2	CASSSFSGMGGELFF
TRBV13	.	TRBJ2-1	CASSLNEQFF
TRBV7-2	.	TRBJ1-2	CASRSGTGAYGYTF
TRBV11-3	.	TRBJ2-5	CASSLDVNPAAQYF
TRBV27	.	TRBJ1-4	CASSSSTNEKLFF
TRBV27	.	TRBJ2-7	CASSSRTSGGSYEQYF
TRBV4-3	.	TRBJ1-5	CASSQDGGWSNQPQHF
TRBV7-2	once	TRBJ1-5	CASSQNAGAHQPQHF
TRBV23-1	.	TRBJ1-4	CASSQPEERVIEKLFF
TRBV7-2	.	TRBJ2-7	CASKEDRGASYEQYF
TRBV18	.	TRBJ2-3	CASSLWTESTDTQYF
TRBV5-4	.	TRBJ2-6	CASSPGDRGYGANVLTF
TRBV7-9	.	TRBJ2-1	CASSSPSRYNEQFF
TRBV28	.	TRBJ1-2	CASSPPGQMGYTF
TRBV28	.	TRBJ2-3	CASSFEASAGAVWDTQYF
TRBV6-1	.	TRBJ2-3	CASRGTDTQYF
TRBV6-1	.	TRBJ2-3	CASSEALVGGTDTQYF
TRBV10-3	.	TRBJ2-1	CAISESGGKSGRPRSYNEQFF
TRBV14	.	TRBJ2-1	CASRKQGTLLNEQFF
TRBV7-8	.	TRBJ1-2	CASSLDRGPYGYTF
TRBV27	.	TRBJ2-5	CASSPRRGETQYF